This T cell receptor beta chain emerged from a study of T cells in Graves' hyperthyroidism and ophthalmopathy. Ophthalmopathy cases met thresholds of Clinical Activity Score at least 3, NOSPECS grade at least 4 and duration under 3 months. Looked up from germline, CDR1 is LNHDA and CDR2 is SQIVND (reference sequence). V dropped 1 base and J dropped 1 base, with 7 bases sitting between them. The CDR3 consists of 14 residues. The investigators amplified TCR beta CDR3 regions from RNA transcripts. Initially, a first-round RT-PCR of the TCR CDR3 employed the HTBI primer set. In TCRdb, the multiplex PCR reads were re-called with MiXCR into one record per CDR3 protein. Among 500,000 or so distinct CDR3 sequences listed, roughly 17% were seen once. This clonotype was picked up a small number of times.

The source is a woman between 18 and 29 years old with Graves' ophthalmopathy. Sequencing was done on a sample of blood. The rearrangement uses TRBV19 and TRBJ1-1, with D uncertain. For the CDR3, the DNA is TGTGCCAGTAGTATAGGGCAGACGAACACTGAAGCTTTCTTT. Translating it yields CASSIGQTNTEAFF. Full variable domain (outside the CDR3, taken from reference TRBV19 and TRBJ1-1): DGGITQSPKYLFRKEGQNVTLSCEQNLNHDAMYWYRQDPGQGLRLIYYSQIVNDFQKGDIAEGYSVSREKKESFPLTVTSAQKNPTAFYLCASSIGQTNTEAFFGQGTRLTVV.